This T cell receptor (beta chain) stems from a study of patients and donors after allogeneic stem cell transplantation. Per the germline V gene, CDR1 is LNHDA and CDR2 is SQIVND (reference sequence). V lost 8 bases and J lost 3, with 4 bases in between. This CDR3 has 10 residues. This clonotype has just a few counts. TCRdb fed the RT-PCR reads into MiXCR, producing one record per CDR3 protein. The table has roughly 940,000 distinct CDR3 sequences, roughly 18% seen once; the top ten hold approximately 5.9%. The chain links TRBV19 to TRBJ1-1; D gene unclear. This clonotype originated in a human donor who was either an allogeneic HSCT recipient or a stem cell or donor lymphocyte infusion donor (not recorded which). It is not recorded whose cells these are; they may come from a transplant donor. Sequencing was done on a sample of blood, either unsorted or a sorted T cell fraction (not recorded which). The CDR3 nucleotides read TGTGCCAGTGGATACACTGAAGCTTTCTTT. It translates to CASGYTEAFF.